These T cell receptor beta chains were read from a single sample in a study of OX40 agonist ivuxolimab in advanced cancers. Repertoires were generated with immunoSEQ multiplex PCR, while TCRdb's copy carries only in-frame clones and drops some. The data show roughly 67,000 clones, about nine tenths seen once. The source was CD4+ or CD8+ T cells sorted from blood, collected in a trial of the OX40 agonist ivuxolimab. All receptors come from an adult with an advanced solid tumor such as melanoma, head and neck, liver or kidney cancer. CDR3s include the opening cysteine and the closing phenylalanine or tryptophan. Each record gives: D gene, J gene, clone size, V gene, CDR3 DNA, CDR3 protein. The D gene is left open where the match is weak. Part of the rows lack a size; the others show once, few, many or a class for expanded clones.

d_gene: NA
j_gene: TRBJ1-1
abundance: NA
v_gene: TRBV7-3
CDR3nt: TGTGCCAGCAGCTACACAGTCGGCACTGAAGCTTTCTTT
CDR3aa: CASSYTVGTEAFF

d_gene: NA
j_gene: TRBJ2-2
abundance: NA
v_gene: TRBV5-4
CDR3nt: TGTGCCAGCGCCTCCGGGACGGCGAACACCGGGGAGCTGTTTTTT
CDR3aa: CASASGTANTGELFF

d_gene: NA
j_gene: TRBJ2-7
abundance: NA
v_gene: TRBV28
CDR3nt: TGTGCCACGAACCAGGGTCCCTCCTACGAGCAGTACTTC
CDR3aa: CATNQGPSYEQYF

d_gene: NA
j_gene: TRBJ2-5
abundance: NA
v_gene: TRBV9
CDR3nt: TGTGCCAGCAGCGAGGGAGGAGAGACCCAGTACTTC
CDR3aa: CASSEGGETQYF

d_gene: NA
j_gene: TRBJ1-4
abundance: NA
v_gene: TRBV7-9
CDR3nt: TGTGCCAGCAGCTCCCCGGGTGCTAATGAAAAACTGTTTTTT
CDR3aa: CASSSPGANEKLFF

d_gene: TRBD2
j_gene: TRBJ2-1
abundance: NA
v_gene: TRBV2
CDR3nt: TGTGCCAGCACCGTCTGGACTAGCGGGGGGGACAATGAGCAGTTCTTC
CDR3aa: CASTVWTSGGDNEQFF

d_gene: NA
j_gene: TRBJ1-5
abundance: NA
v_gene: TRBV18
CDR3nt: TGTGCCAGCTCACCGACGGACAGAAACTATCAGCCCCAGCATTTT
CDR3aa: CASSPTDRNYQPQHF

d_gene: TRBD1
j_gene: TRBJ2-7
abundance: once
v_gene: TRBV28
CDR3nt: TGTGCCAGCAGGGAACCGGGACAGGGCTCTTACGAGCAGTACTTC
CDR3aa: CASREPGQGSYEQYF

d_gene: NA
j_gene: TRBJ2-7
abundance: NA
v_gene: TRBV7-2
CDR3nt: TGTGCCAGCAGCTGGACATGGGAAGGAATCTACGAGCAGTACTTC
CDR3aa: CASSWTWEGIYEQYF

d_gene: NA
j_gene: TRBJ2-1
abundance: NA
v_gene: TRBV25-1
CDR3nt: TGTGCCAGCAGTGAACCTATTTACAATGAGCAGTTCTTC
CDR3aa: CASSEPIYNEQFF

d_gene: NA
j_gene: TRBJ1-3
abundance: NA
v_gene: TRBV7-2
CDR3nt: TGTGCCAGCAGCTTAGGGCAGGCCTCCTCTGGAAACACCATATATTTT
CDR3aa: CASSLGQASSGNTIYF

d_gene: NA
j_gene: TRBJ2-7
abundance: NA
v_gene: TRBV19
CDR3nt: TGTGCCAGTAGACCCCTGAGCGGAGGGGACTACGAGCAGTACTTC
CDR3aa: CASRPLSGGDYEQYF

d_gene: NA
j_gene: TRBJ1-1
abundance: once
v_gene: TRBV30
CDR3nt: TGTGCCTGGGGGACATCACGGGCTGAAGCTTTCTTT
CDR3aa: CAWGTSRAEAFF

d_gene: TRBD2
j_gene: TRBJ2-7
abundance: NA
v_gene: TRBV27
CDR3nt: TGTGCCAGCAGTGCTAGAGCGGGAGTAGGGAGGTACGAGCAGTACTTC
CDR3aa: CASSARAGVGRYEQYF

d_gene: NA
j_gene: TRBJ1-4
abundance: few
v_gene: TRBV7-6
CDR3nt: TGTGCCAGCAGCCATCCGGGACACAATCTTGCAACTAATGAAAAACTGTTTTTT
CDR3aa: CASSHPGHNLATNEKLFF

d_gene: NA
j_gene: TRBJ2-4
abundance: NA
v_gene: TRBV6-5
CDR3nt: TGTGCCAGCAGTCCCTCGGGATCCCTCAGAAACATTCAGTACTTC
CDR3aa: CASSPSGSLRNIQYF

d_gene: NA
j_gene: TRBJ2-7
abundance: NA
v_gene: TRBV21-1
CDR3nt: TGTGCCAGCAGTTCCGGGGGGGGCGGTTACTCCTACGAGCAGTACTTC
CDR3aa: CASSSGGGGYSYEQYF

d_gene: NA
j_gene: TRBJ2-4
abundance: NA
v_gene: TRBV11-2
CDR3nt: TGTGCCAGCAGCCCGGAACTAGCCAAAAACATTCAGTACTTC
CDR3aa: CASSPELAKNIQYF

d_gene: NA
j_gene: TRBJ1-2
abundance: NA
v_gene: TRBV7-2
CDR3nt: TGTGCCAGCAGCCTAGGACCTGACAACTATGGCTACACCTTC
CDR3aa: CASSLGPDNYGYTF

d_gene: NA
j_gene: TRBJ2-7
abundance: NA
v_gene: TRBV5-6
CDR3nt: TGTGCCAGCAGCTTGTGGGAAATCTCCTACGAGCAGTACTTC
CDR3aa: CASSLWEISYEQYF

d_gene: TRBD1
j_gene: TRBJ2-2
abundance: NA
v_gene: TRBV29-1
CDR3nt: TGCAGCGTTGTGGAACCGGACAGGGAGGCCGGGGAGCTGTTTTTT
CDR3aa: CSVVEPDREAGELFF

d_gene: TRBD2
j_gene: TRBJ2-2
abundance: NA
v_gene: TRBV27
CDR3nt: TGTGCCAGCAGTCACGGACTAGCGGGGGCCACCGGGGAGCTGTTTTTT
CDR3aa: CASSHGLAGATGELFF

d_gene: NA
j_gene: TRBJ2-4
abundance: NA
v_gene: TRBV30
CDR3nt: TGTGCCTGGAGTGTAGGGGGGTTAGACATTCAGTACTTC
CDR3aa: CAWSVGGLDIQYF

d_gene: TRBD1
j_gene: TRBJ2-3
abundance: NA
v_gene: TRBV2
CDR3nt: TGTGCCAGCAGTGTTGGGACAGGGGGCCAAGATACGCAGTATTTT
CDR3aa: CASSVGTGGQDTQYF

d_gene: NA
j_gene: TRBJ2-1
abundance: NA
v_gene: TRBV18
CDR3nt: TGTGCCAGCTCACCCCAGGGCAGGGAGAATGAGCAGTTCTTC
CDR3aa: CASSPQGRENEQFF

d_gene: NA
j_gene: TRBJ1-2
abundance: NA
v_gene: TRBV2
CDR3nt: TGTGCCAGCATCATGCGGCCAGATCCTAACTATGGCTACACCTTC
CDR3aa: CASIMRPDPNYGYTF

d_gene: NA
j_gene: TRBJ2-7
abundance: NA
v_gene: TRBV6-5
CDR3nt: TGTGCCTCTAGAACCGGAGGGGGCTCCTACGAGCAGTACTTC
CDR3aa: CASRTGGGSYEQYF

d_gene: TRBD1
j_gene: TRBJ2-5
abundance: NA
v_gene: TRBV4-1
CDR3nt: TGCGCCAGCAGCATCCGACAGGGCCAAGAGACCCAGTACTTC
CDR3aa: CASSIRQGQETQYF

d_gene: TRBD2
j_gene: TRBJ2-7
abundance: NA
v_gene: TRBV7-9
CDR3nt: TGTGCCAGCAGCTCGACTAGCGGGACCTACGAGCAGTACTTC
CDR3aa: CASSSTSGTYEQYF

d_gene: TRBD1
j_gene: TRBJ2-3
abundance: NA
v_gene: TRBV7-3
CDR3nt: TGTGCCAGCAGCACACAGGGGGCCTCAGATACGCAGTATTTT
CDR3aa: CASSTQGASDTQYF

d_gene: TRBD1
j_gene: TRBJ2-2
abundance: NA
v_gene: TRBV29-1
CDR3nt: TGCAGCGTTACATTCCGGGACAGTAACACCGGGGAGCTGTTTTTT
CDR3aa: CSVTFRDSNTGELFF

d_gene: NA
j_gene: TRBJ2-7
abundance: NA
v_gene: TRBV15
CDR3nt: TGTGCCACCAGCAGAGATCCCGAAGGCTACGAGCAGTACTTC
CDR3aa: CATSRDPEGYEQYF

d_gene: NA
j_gene: TRBJ1-5
abundance: NA
v_gene: TRBV28
CDR3nt: TGTGCCAGCAGTCCTCCTCCAGGGAATCAGCCCCAGCATTTT
CDR3aa: CASSPPPGNQPQHF

d_gene: NA
j_gene: TRBJ2-3
abundance: NA
v_gene: TRBV2
CDR3nt: TGTGCCAGCAATAGTAATCTCGGGAATACGCAGTATTTT
CDR3aa: CASNSNLGNTQYF

d_gene: NA
j_gene: TRBJ1-1
abundance: few
v_gene: TRBV14
CDR3nt: TGTGCCAGCAGCGAGTACTTGTACACTGAAGCTTTCTTT
CDR3aa: CASSEYLYTEAFF

d_gene: NA
j_gene: TRBJ2-1
abundance: NA
v_gene: TRBV6-1
CDR3nt: TGTGCCAGCAGTGAAAAGGCTACCTACAATGAGCAGTTCTTC
CDR3aa: CASSEKATYNEQFF

d_gene: TRBD2
j_gene: TRBJ2-7
abundance: NA
v_gene: TRBV19
CDR3nt: TGTGCCACCACCTCTAGGGGAGCGGGAGGGAACGAGCAGTACTTC
CDR3aa: CATTSRGAGGNEQYF

d_gene: NA
j_gene: TRBJ1-1
abundance: NA
v_gene: TRBV11-1
CDR3nt: TGTGCCAGCAGTCCCGTACAGGGAAGCGGAACTGAAGCTTTCTTT
CDR3aa: CASSPVQGSGTEAFF

d_gene: TRBD2
j_gene: TRBJ2-1
abundance: once
v_gene: TRBV27
CDR3nt: TGTGCCAGCAGTTTATCGAGAGTTAGAAGCGGGAGGGCTTGGGAGCAGTTCTTC
CDR3aa: CASSLSRVRSGRAWEQFF

d_gene: TRBD2
j_gene: TRBJ2-1
abundance: NA
v_gene: TRBV7-2
CDR3nt: TGTGCCAGCAGCACCTCGGGACTAGCGGGCTACAATGAGCAGTTCTTC
CDR3aa: CASSTSGLAGYNEQFF

d_gene: TRBD2
j_gene: TRBJ2-3
abundance: NA
v_gene: TRBV12-5
CDR3nt: TGTGCTAGTGGACCGGGGGGTACAGATACGCAGTATTTT
CDR3aa: CASGPGGTDTQYF

d_gene: NA
j_gene: TRBJ1-2
abundance: NA
v_gene: TRBV30
CDR3nt: TGTGCCTGGAGACACACAGGGCGTTACTACACCTTC
CDR3aa: CAWRHTGRYYTF

d_gene: TRBD1
j_gene: TRBJ2-3
abundance: NA
v_gene: TRBV5-1
CDR3nt: TGCGCCAGCAGCAAGGGGACCAGACAGGGGGCGCATGGAGATACGCAGTATTTT
CDR3aa: CASSKGTRQGAHGDTQYF

d_gene: NA
j_gene: TRBJ1-1
abundance: NA
v_gene: TRBV7-1
CDR3nt: TGTGCCAGCAGCTTAGGAGGGGCCAACACCCCCTCCTTCACTGAAGCTTTCTTT
CDR3aa: CASSLGGANTPSFTEAFF

d_gene: TRBD2
j_gene: TRBJ2-5
abundance: once
v_gene: TRBV9
CDR3nt: TGTGCCAGCAGCGCGCCACTAGCGGGAGTAGAGACCCAGTACTTC
CDR3aa: CASSAPLAGVETQYF

d_gene: NA
j_gene: TRBJ1-5
abundance: NA
v_gene: TRBV6-1
CDR3nt: TGTGCCAGCAGAATGGACAGTCAGCCCCAGCATTTT
CDR3aa: CASRMDSQPQHF

d_gene: TRBD1
j_gene: TRBJ1-5
abundance: NA
v_gene: TRBV27
CDR3nt: TGTGCCAGCAGTTCCCTTCGACAGGGAGGAAATCAGCCCCAGCATTTT
CDR3aa: CASSSLRQGGNQPQHF

d_gene: NA
j_gene: TRBJ2-3
abundance: once
v_gene: TRBV11-2
CDR3nt: TGTGCCAGCAGCTCGTCCGGTTGGACTACAGATACGCAGTATTTT
CDR3aa: CASSSSGWTTDTQYF

d_gene: TRBD1
j_gene: TRBJ1-2
abundance: NA
v_gene: TRBV28
CDR3nt: TGTGCCAGCAGCCGAGACAGGGGGCTAGGAGGCTACACCTTC
CDR3aa: CASSRDRGLGGYTF

d_gene: TRBD1
j_gene: TRBJ2-2
abundance: few
v_gene: TRBV28
CDR3nt: TGTGCCACCGATCCACAAAGGGGGCGCATCCCCGGGGAGCTGTTTTTT
CDR3aa: CATDPQRGRIPGELFF

d_gene: TRBD2
j_gene: TRBJ2-7
abundance: NA
v_gene: TRBV6-6
CDR3nt: TGTGCCAGCAGAGCTAGCGGGAGCGGGGGTAACGAGCAGTACTTC
CDR3aa: CASRASGSGGNEQYF

d_gene: TRBD1
j_gene: TRBJ2-3
abundance: NA
v_gene: TRBV28
CDR3nt: TGTGCCAGCAGTCTGGGACAGGGGTTGTCTAGCACAGATACGCAGTATTTT
CDR3aa: CASSLGQGLSSTDTQYF

d_gene: TRBD1
j_gene: TRBJ1-1
abundance: NA
v_gene: TRBV9
CDR3nt: TGTGCCAGCAGCGCCAGACTTCACGACAGGGGCGTTAACACTGAAGCTTTCTTT
CDR3aa: CASSARLHDRGVNTEAFF

d_gene: TRBD1
j_gene: TRBJ1-4
abundance: NA
v_gene: TRBV28
CDR3nt: TGTGCCAGCAGTCCCTCCGAAGGACAGGGGACTAATGAAAAACTGTTTTTT
CDR3aa: CASSPSEGQGTNEKLFF

d_gene: NA
j_gene: TRBJ2-1
abundance: NA
v_gene: TRBV29-1
CDR3nt: TGCAGCGTTGAAGGGGGCCACGACAATGAGCAGTTCTTC
CDR3aa: CSVEGGHDNEQFF